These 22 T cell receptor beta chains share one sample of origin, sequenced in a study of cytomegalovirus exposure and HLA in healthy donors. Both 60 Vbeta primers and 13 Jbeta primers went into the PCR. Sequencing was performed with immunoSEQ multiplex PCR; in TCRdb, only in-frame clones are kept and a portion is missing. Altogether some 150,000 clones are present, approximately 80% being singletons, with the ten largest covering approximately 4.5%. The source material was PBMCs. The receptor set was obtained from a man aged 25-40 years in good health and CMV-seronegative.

The DNA for the CDR3 is TGTGCCAGCAGCTTAGATCATAACTGGGGTGGACAGGGAGGAAGGTACATTCAGTACTTC. This sequence encodes CASSLDHNWGGQGGRYIQYF. The chain uses TRBV11-2 and TRBJ2-4, with 8 bases matching TRBD1. V trimming: 0 bases; J trimming: 8 bases; junction bases outside the gene matches: 21. The CDR3 extends over 20 amino acids. Germline CDR1 is SGHAT and CDR2 is FQNNGV.

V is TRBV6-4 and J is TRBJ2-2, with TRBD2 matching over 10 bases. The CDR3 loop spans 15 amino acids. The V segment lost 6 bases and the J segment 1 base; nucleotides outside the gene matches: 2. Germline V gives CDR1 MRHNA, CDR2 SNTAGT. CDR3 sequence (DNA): TGTGCCAGCAGCTCTAGCGGGGGGAACACCGGGGAGCTGTTTTTT. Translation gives CASSSSGGNTGELFF.

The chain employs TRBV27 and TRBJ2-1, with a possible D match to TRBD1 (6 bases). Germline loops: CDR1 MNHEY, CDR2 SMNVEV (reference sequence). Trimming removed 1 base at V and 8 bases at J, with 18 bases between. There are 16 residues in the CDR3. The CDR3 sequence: CASSLLAGENIYEQFF. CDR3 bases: TGTGCCAGCAGTTTATTGGCAGGGGAGAACATCTATGAGCAGTTCTTC.

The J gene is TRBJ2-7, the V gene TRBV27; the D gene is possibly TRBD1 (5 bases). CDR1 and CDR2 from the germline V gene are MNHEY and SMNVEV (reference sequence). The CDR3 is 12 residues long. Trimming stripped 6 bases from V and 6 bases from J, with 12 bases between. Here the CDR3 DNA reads TGTGCCAGCAGGAACGGACATTCCGAGCAGTACTTC. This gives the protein CASRNGHSEQYF.

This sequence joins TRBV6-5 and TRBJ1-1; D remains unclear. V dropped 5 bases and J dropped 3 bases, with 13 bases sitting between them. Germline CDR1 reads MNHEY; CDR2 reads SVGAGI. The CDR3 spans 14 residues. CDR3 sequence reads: CASSISEGDTEAFF. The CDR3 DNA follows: TGTGCCAGCAGTATATCAGAGGGCGACACTGAAGCTTTCTTT.

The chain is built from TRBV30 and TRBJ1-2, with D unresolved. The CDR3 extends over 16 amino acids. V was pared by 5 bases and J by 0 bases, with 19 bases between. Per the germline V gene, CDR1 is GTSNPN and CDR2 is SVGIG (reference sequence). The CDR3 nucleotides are TGTGCCTGGGGGCAACCGCGACGGCGAGCTAACTATGGCTACACCTTC. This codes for CAWGQPRRRANYGYTF. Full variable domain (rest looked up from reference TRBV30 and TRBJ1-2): SQTIHQWPATLVQPVGSPLSLECTVEGTSNPNLYWYRQAAGRGLQLLFYSVGIGQISSEVPQNLSASRPQDRQFILSSKKLLLSDSGFYLCAWGQPRRRANYGYTFGSGTRLTVV.

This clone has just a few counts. CDR3 sequence reads: CASSQAPNEKLFF. The CDR3, as DNA: TGCGCCAGCAGCCAAGCCCCGAATGAAAAACTGTTTTTT. The gene calls are TRBV4-1 and TRBJ1-4; no clear D. The germline gives CDR1 MGHRA, CDR2 YSYEKL. V lost 1 base and J 5 bases, leaving 5 bases between the germline ends. The CDR3 extends over 13 amino acids.

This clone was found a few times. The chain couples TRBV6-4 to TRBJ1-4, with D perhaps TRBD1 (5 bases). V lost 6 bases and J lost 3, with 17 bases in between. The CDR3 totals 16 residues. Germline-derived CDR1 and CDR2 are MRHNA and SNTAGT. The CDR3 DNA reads TGTGCCAGCAGAAGCTTGGGGGGAACGGCTAATGAAAAACTGTTTTTT. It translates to CASRSLGGTANEKLFF.

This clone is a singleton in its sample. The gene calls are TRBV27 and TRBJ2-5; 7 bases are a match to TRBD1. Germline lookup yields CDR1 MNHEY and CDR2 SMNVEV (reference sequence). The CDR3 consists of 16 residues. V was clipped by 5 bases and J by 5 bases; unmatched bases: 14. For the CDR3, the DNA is TGTGCCAGCAGTCAACGGAACCGACAGGGTCAGGAGACCCAGTACTTC. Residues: CASSQRNRQGQETQYF.

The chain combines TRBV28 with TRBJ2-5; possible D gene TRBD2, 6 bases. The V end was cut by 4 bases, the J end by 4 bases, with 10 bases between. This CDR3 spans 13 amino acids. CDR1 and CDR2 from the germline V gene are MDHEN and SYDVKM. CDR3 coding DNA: TGTGCCAGCAGTTCCGGGACTCGAGAGACCCAGTACTTC. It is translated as CASSSGTRETQYF.

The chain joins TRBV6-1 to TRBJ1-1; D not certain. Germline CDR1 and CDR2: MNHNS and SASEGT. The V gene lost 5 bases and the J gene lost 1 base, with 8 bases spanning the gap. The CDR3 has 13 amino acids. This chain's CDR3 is CASSIRGNTEAFF. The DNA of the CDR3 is TGTGCCAGCAGTATCCGGGGGAACACTGAAGCTTTCTTT.

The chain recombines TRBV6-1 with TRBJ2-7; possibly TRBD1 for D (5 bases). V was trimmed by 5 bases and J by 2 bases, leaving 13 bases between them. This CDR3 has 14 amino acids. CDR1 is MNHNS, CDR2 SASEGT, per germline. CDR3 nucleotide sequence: TGTGCCAGCAGTTTCGGACAAGTAGCCTACGAGCAGTACTTC. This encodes CASSFGQVAYEQYF.

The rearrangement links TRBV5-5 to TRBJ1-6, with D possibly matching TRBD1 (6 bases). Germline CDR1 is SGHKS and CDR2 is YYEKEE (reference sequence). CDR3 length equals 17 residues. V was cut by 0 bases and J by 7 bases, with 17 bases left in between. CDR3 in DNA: TGTGCCAGCAGCTTGGGGTTCCGGGGGGCCATCAATTCACCCCTCCACTTT. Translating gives CASSLGFRGAINSPLHF.

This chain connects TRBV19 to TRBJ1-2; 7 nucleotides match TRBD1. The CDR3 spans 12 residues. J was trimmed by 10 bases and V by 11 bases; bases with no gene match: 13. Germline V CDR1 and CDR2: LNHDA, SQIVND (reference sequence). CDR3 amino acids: CACGTAMDDYTF. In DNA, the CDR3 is TGTGCCTGTGGGACAGCGATGGATGACTACACCTTC.

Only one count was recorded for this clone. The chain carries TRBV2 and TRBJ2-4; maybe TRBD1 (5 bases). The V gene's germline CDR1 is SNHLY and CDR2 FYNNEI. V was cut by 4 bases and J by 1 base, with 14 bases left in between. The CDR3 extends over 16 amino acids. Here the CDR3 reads CASSGDSQQAKNIQYF. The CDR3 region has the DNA TGTGCCAGCAGTGGTGACAGCCAACAGGCCAAAAACATTCAGTACTTC.

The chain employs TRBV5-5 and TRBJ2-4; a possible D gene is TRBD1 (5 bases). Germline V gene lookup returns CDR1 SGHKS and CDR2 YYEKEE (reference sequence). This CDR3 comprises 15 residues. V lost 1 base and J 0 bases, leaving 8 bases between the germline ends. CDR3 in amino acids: CASSLKTGAKNIQYF. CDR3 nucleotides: TGTGCCAGCAGCTTGAAAACAGGAGCCAAAAACATTCAGTACTTC.

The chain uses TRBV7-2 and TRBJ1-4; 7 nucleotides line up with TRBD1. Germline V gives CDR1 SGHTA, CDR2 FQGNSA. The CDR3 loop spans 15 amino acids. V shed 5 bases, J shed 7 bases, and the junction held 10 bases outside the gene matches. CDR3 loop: CASSQGDSNFEKLFF. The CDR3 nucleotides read TGTGCCAGCAGCCAGGGGGACAGTAACTTTGAAAAACTGTTTTTT.

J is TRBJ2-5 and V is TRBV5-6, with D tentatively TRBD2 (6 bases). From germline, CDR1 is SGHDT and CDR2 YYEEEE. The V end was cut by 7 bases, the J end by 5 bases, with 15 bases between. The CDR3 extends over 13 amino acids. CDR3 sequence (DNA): TGTGCCAGCCACTTAGTTGGGGGGGAGACCCAGTACTTC. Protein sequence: CASHLVGGETQYF.

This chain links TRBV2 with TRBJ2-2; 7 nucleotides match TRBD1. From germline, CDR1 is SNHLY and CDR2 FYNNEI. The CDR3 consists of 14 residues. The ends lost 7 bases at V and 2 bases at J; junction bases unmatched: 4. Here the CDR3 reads CASNRQGNTGELFF. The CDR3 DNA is TGTGCCAGCAATAGACAGGGAAACACCGGGGAGCTGTTTTTT.

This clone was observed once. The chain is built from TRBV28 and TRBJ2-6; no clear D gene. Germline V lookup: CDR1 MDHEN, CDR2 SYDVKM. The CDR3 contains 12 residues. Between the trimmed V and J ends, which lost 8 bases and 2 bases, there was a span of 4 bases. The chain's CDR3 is CASLAGANVLTF. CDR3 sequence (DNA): TGTGCCAGCTTAGCTGGGGCCAACGTCCTGACTTTC.

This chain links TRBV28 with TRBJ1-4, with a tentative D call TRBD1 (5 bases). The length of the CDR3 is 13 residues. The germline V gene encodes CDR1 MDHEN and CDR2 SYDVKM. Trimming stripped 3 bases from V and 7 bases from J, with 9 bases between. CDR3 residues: CASSFAGGEKLFF. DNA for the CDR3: TGTGCCAGCAGTTTTGCGGGGGGTGAAAAACTGTTTTTT.

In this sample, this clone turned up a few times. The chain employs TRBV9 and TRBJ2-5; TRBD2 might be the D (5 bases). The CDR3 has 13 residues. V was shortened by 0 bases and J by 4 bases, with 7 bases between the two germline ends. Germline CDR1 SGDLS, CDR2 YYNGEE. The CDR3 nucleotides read TGTGCCAGCAGCGTAGGAGGGCTAGAGACCCAGTACTTC. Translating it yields CASSVGGLETQYF.